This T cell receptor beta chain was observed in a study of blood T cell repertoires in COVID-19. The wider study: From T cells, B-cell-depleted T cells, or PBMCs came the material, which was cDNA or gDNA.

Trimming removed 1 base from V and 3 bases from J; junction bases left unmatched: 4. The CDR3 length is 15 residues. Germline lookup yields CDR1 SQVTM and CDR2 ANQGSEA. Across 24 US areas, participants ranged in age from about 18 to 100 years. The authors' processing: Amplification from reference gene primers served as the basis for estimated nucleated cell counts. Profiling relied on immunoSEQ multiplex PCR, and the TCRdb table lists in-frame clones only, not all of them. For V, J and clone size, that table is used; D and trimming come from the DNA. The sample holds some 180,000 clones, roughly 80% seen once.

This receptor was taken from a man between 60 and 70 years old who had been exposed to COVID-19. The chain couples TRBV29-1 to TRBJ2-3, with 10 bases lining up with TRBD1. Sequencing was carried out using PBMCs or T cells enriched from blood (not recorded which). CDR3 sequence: CSVEARDRGTDTQYF. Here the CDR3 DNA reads TGCAGCGTTGAAGCCCGGGACAGGGGAACAGATACGCAGTATTTT.